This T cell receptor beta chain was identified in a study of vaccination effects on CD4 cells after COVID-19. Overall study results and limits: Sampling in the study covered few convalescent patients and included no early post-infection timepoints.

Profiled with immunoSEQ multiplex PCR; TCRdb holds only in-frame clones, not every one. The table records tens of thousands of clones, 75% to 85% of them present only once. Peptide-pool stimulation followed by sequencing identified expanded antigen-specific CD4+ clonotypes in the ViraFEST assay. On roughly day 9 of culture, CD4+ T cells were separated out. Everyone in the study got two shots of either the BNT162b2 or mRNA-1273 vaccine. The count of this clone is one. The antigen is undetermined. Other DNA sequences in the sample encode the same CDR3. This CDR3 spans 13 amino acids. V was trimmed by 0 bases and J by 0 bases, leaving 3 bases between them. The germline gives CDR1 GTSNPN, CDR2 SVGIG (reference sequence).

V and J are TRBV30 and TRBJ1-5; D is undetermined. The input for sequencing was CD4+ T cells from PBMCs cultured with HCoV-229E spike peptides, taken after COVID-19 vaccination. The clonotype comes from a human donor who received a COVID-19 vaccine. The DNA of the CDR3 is TGTGCCTGGAGTGTATCTAGCAATCAGCCCCAGCATTTT. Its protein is CAWSVSSNQPQHF.